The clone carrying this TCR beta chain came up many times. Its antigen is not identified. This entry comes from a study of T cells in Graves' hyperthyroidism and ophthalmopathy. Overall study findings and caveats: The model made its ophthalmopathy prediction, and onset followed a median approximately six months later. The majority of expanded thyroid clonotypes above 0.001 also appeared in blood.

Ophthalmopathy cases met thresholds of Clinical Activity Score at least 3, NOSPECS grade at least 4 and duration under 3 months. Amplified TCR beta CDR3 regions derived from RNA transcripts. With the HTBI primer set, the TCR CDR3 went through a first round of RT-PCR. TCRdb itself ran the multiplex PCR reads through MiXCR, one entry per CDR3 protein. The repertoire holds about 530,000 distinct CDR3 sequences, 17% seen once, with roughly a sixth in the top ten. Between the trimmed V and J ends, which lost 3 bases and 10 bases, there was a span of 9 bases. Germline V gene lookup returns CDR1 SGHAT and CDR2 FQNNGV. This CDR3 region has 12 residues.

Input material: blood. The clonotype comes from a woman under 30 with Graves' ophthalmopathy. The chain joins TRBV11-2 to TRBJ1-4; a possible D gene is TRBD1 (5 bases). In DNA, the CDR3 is TGTGCCAGCAGCTTCCAGGGCGGAAAACTGTTTTTT. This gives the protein CASSFQGGKLFF.